Presented here are 5 T cell receptor beta chains from one specimen sequenced in a study of blood T cell repertoires in COVID-19. The table came from immunoSEQ multiplex PCR; TCRdb's copy has only in-frame clones and leaves some out. The table lists 300,000 to 400,000 clones, 91% of them singletons, with roughly 3.4% in the top ten. Material for sequencing was peripheral blood. These receptor sequences come from a young woman who had recovered from COVID-19.

The chain is built from TRBV15 and TRBJ2-5; 16 bases map to TRBD2. CDR3 length: 16 residues. V was pared by 8 bases and J by 6 bases, with 9 bases of the junction left unmatched. Germline values: CDR1 LNHNV, CDR2 YYDKDF (reference sequence). The chain's CDR3 is CATAQGTSGRAQTQYF. DNA for the CDR3: TGTGCCACCGCGCAAGGGACTAGCGGGAGGGCACAGACCCAGTACTTC.

The rearrangement joins TRBV6-5 to TRBJ1-1; D remains unclear. Germline V gene lookup returns CDR1 MNHEY and CDR2 SVGAGI. Trimming left V 0 bases short and J 1 base short, with 9 bases between. There are 15 residues in the CDR3. CDR3 nucleotide sequence: TGTGCCAGCAGTTACTCGGGCCTGGGGAACACTGAAGCTTTCTTT. Its translation is CASSYSGLGNTEAFF.

The V gene is TRBV5-8, the J gene TRBJ2-7; no reliable D call. The CDR3 runs to 11 residues. Deletions cut 4 bases from V and 7 bases from J, with 9 bases between. Germline CDR1 reads SGHTS; CDR2 reads YDEGEE. CDR3 protein: CASSPPPEQYV. The CDR3, as DNA: TGTGCCAGCAGCCCCCCCCCGGAGCAGTACGTC.

The chain recombines TRBV27 with TRBJ2-1; 14 bases map to TRBD2. CDR3 length: 16 amino acids. Germline CDR1 reads MNHEY; CDR2 reads SMNVEV (reference sequence). The junction had 6 bases not matched to a gene; V was cut back by 5 bases and J by 6 bases. The CDR3 region is CASSATSGRVFNEQFF. CDR3 DNA sequence: TGTGCCAGCAGTGCGACTAGCGGGAGGGTCTTCAATGAGCAGTTCTTC.

V is TRBV7-6 and J is TRBJ1-1; 11 bases agree with TRBD1. Germline assignment: CDR1 SGHVS and CDR2 FNYEAQ. Trimming at V came to 4 bases and at J to 5 bases, leaving 9 bases not matched to a gene. The CDR3 contains 16 residues. CDR3 residues: CASSSGQGARGTEAFF. The DNA of the CDR3 is TGTGCCAGCAGCTCCGGACAGGGGGCTAGAGGGACTGAAGCTTTCTTT. The variable domain in full, completed from reference TRBV7-6 and TRBJ1-1, reads GAGVSQSPRYKVTKRGQDVALRCDPISGHVSLYWYRQALGQGPEFLTYFNYEAQQDKSGLPNDRFSAERPEGSISTLTIQRTEQRDSAMYRCASSSGQGARGTEAFFGQGTRLTVV.